This T cell receptor (beta chain) was captured by sequencing in a study of identifying expanded T cells in peripheral blood. Findings and caveats of the study: Over two and four weeks, about 15 and 19 clones changed, versus around 1.3 between replicates.

No infections or other immune events were documented during collection. Germline assignment: CDR1 SGHAT and CDR2 FQNNGV. The CDR3 spans 17 residues. The ends were cut back, 8 bases at V and 2 bases at J, with 23 bases in the middle. Profiling relied on immunoSEQ multiplex PCR, and the TCRdb table lists in-frame clones only, not all of them. The repertoire consists of over 85,000 clones, with around 84% occurring once and the leading ten covering around 4.5%. On this clone: Its antigen is as yet unknown.

The chain links TRBV11-2 to TRBJ2-3; a possible D gene is TRBD2 (7 bases). Source material: blood. The receptor was isolated from a person aged 18 to 75 in good health. CDR3 coding DNA: TGTGCCAGCTGCCGGGGGGCGGGGGAGCACTACACAGATACGCAGTATTTT. This sequence encodes CASCRGAGEHYTDTQYF.